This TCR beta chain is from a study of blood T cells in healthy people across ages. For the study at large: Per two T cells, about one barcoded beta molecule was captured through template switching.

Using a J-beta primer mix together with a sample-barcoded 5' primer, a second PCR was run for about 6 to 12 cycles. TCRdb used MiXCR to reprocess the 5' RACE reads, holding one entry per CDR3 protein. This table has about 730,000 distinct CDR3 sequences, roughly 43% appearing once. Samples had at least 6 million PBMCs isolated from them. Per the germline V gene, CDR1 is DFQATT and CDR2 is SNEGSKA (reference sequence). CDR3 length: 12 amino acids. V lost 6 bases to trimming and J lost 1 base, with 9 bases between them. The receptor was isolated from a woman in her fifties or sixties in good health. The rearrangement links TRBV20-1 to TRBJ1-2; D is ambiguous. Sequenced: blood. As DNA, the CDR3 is TGCAGTGCCGCGACCCTTAACTATGGCTACACCTTC. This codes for CSAATLNYGYTF.